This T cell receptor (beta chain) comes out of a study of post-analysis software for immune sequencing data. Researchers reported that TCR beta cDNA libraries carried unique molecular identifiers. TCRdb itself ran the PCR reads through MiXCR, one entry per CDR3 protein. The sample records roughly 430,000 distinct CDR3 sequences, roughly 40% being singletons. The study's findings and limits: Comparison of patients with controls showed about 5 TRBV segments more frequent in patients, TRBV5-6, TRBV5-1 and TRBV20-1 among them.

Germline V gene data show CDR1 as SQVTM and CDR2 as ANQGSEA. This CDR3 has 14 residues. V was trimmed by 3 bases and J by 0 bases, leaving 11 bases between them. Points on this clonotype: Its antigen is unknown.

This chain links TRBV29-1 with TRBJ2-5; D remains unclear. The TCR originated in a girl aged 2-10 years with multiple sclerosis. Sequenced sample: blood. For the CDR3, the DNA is TGCAGCGTTGATCCTCAGGTCTACCAAGAGACCCAGTACTTC. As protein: CSVDPQVYQETQYF.